This TCR beta chain was observed in a study of blood T cell repertoires in COVID-19 (dated by TCRdb to about 2020). For the wider study: The collaborator samples originated in the United States, Italy and Spain and spanned the acute and convalescent phases of COVID-19. The prospective study material was composed of cDNA or gDNA derived from T cells, B-cell-depleted T cells, or PBMCs. Subjects who had been exposed to COVID-19, were actively infected with it, or had recovered from it provided the deeply sampled blood TCRbeta repertoires that made up the dataset. The repertoires were made available in a free public database intended to serve as a resource for research on the immune response to SARS-CoV-2. The samples were drawn from two sources: the first 160 participants of the ongoing ImmuneRACE study, and fewer than 1,500 subjects contributed by 6 global collaborators. A de-identified subject ID, COVID-19 status, age in years and sex were almost always included in the sample metadata. HLA class I and class II types, where available, came from metadata supplied by the sample provider rather than from assay-based typing. Study-level results and caveats: The quantity of clinical and demographic metadata differed by source and by participant and was supplied without curation.

V and J are trimmed by 3 bases and 4 bases, and the gene matches miss 8 bases of the junction. CDR1 KGHDR and CDR2 SFDVKD are derived from the germline V gene. Reading from cysteine to phenylalanine, the CDR3 counts 15 amino acids. Solely the CDR3 DNA is kept, with 45 bases framed from the first base. A remark on this clone: This clone's antigen is unknown. There are no base qualities to consult, and no much larger clone falls within one base.

Each collaborating institution followed its own protocols to collect whole blood in K2EDTA tubes. For TCRbeta analysis, collaborators shipped samples as frozen whole blood, isolated PBMCs, or DNA extracted from either of those sample types. TCRbeta CDR3 regions were amplified from genomic DNA by means of the immunoSEQ Assay, a bias-controlled multiplex PCR. The study's own analysis went as follows. The number of nucleated cells in each sample was estimated by amplification of reference gene primers within the assay. Sequence reads were collapsed and filtered to measure the absolute abundance of every unique TCRbeta CDR3 rearrangement. Productive Simpson clonality was computed per sample as the square root of Simpson's diversity index over productive rearrangements. TCRdb mirrors the immuneACCESS table, restricted to in-frame sequences. Some clones are absent from its copies; in checked studies, under half trace to an unresolved V gene, and the reason for the others is unknown. V and J calls and clone size come straight from that table; D and trimming were deduced from the DNA. For this sample the table gives 75,000 to 100,000 clones, of which approximately 72% were detected only once. The top ten constitute about 24% of the sample.

The chain employs TRBV24-1 and TRBJ2-7; 7 bases in the junction line up with TRBD2. Sequenced input: peripheral blood. This clonotype originated in a man between 65 and 85 years old with acute or convalescent COVID-19. The CDR3 protein sequence reads: CATSDPRSGGYEQYF. The nucleotides read TGTGCCACCAGTGATCCACGGTCCGGGGGGTACGAGCAGTACTTC.